This T cell receptor (beta chain) was captured in a study of shared clonotypes between healthy human individuals. Naive-designated CD8 cells lacked CD45RO, were positively enriched for CCR7, and omitted terminally differentiated effector memory CD45RA+ cells. Overall study findings and caveats: A limitation of the genetic and exposure-history diversity represented arose from few donors. Rarefaction showed sorted-subset sequencing was incomplete despite large depth.

Genomic DNA per cell subset filled all wells of several immunoSEQ plates. Produced via immunoSEQ multiplex PCR; TCRdb's table is partial and in-frame only. Here the sample spans around 700,000 clones, about 90% being singletons. The length of the CDR3 is 14 residues. The germline gives CDR1 SGDLS, CDR2 YYNGEE. Trimming stripped 3 bases from V and 9 bases from J, with 16 bases between. About this clone itself: The antigen remains undetermined.

Material for sequencing was naive CD8+ T cells sorted from blood. This sequence joins TRBV9 and TRBJ1-5; possible D gene TRBD1, 5 bases. This receptor was obtained from a man aged 30 to 45 in good health. DNA for the CDR3: TGTGCCAGCAGCGCCGGGACCGGAGGTTGGCCCCAGCATTTT. Encoded protein: CASSAGTGGWPQHF. Supplemented by reference TRBV9 and TRBJ1-5, the full variable domain reads DSGVTQTPKHLITATGQRVTLRCSPRSGDLSVYWYQQSLDQGLQFLIQYYNGEERAKGNILERFSAQQFPDLHSELNLSSLELGDSALYFCASSAGTGGWPQHFGDGTRLSIL.